The rows below give T cell receptor beta chains drawn from one sample of a study of T-cell reconstitution after alpha-beta-depleted transplantation in children. TCRdb used MiXCR to reprocess the PCR reads, holding one entry per CDR3 protein. The table records about 360,000 distinct CDR3 sequences, 13% of them present only once. The input for sequencing was PBMCs, taken from the stem cell graft. The receptors originated from a human donor who donated a stem cell graft to a child with Fanconi anemia. The CDR3 runs from the conserved cysteine through the conserved F or W. Each record gives: J gene, D gene, clone size, V gene, CDR3 DNA, CDR3 protein. A D gene is named only where the DNA matches it firmly. Clone size, where shown, is once, few, many, or a class for clones that have expanded.

TRBJ1-1 NA NA TRBV20-1 TGCAGTGCTAGCCTTAGGTCGGACAGTCTCGAAGCTTTCTTT CSASLRSDSLEAFF
TRBJ1-5 TRBD1 few TRBV7-6 TGTGCCAGCAGCTTAGGGACAGGTAATAGCAATCAGCCCCAGCATTTT CASSLGTGNSNQPQHF
TRBJ1-4 NA few TRBV7-8 TGTGCCAGCAGCTGGGCAGGGAAGAAAGAAAAACTGTTTTTT CASSWAGKKEKLFF
TRBJ1-1 TRBD1 NA TRBV29-1 TGCAGCGTCCAATTGCAGGGGGGCACTGAAGCTTTCTTT CSVQLQGGTEAFF
TRBJ2-5 NA NA TRBV7-2 TGTGCCAGCAGCTTAGCGATAACAGGGCAAGAGACCCAGTACTTC CASSLAITGQETQYF
TRBJ2-4 NA few TRBV20-1 TGCAGTGCTAGCCCCCCAGGGGAAGGGGCCAAAAACATTCAGTACTTC CSASPPGEGAKNIQYF
TRBJ2-4 NA many TRBV3-1 TGTGCCAGCAGCCAAGGGATAATAGCGTTAGCCAAAAACATTCAGTACTTC CASSQGIIALAKNIQYF
TRBJ2-7 NA few TRBV2 TGTGCCAGCAGTGATGCGTCAGGGTCCTACGAGCAGTACTTC CASSDASGSYEQYF
TRBJ2-1 NA NA TRBV11-2 TGTGCCAGCAGCTTAGATCCAGTAAGCTCCTACAATGAGCAGTTCTTC CASSLDPVSSYNEQFF
TRBJ1-1 NA NA TRBV7-6 TGTGCCAGCAGTCGGGACATCTCCTGGGATGGTGAAGCTTTCTTT CASSRDISWDGEAFF
TRBJ1-1 NA NA TRBV7-9 TGTGCCAGCAGCTTAGACCAGGGGTCTGAAGCTTTCTTT CASSLDQGSEAFF
TRBJ2-1 TRBD2 few TRBV5-5 TGTGCCAGCAGCTCAAGCGGGGGAGATGAGCAGTTCTTC CASSSSGGDEQFF
TRBJ2-6 NA medium-sized TRBV11-2 TGTGCCAGCAGCTTAGTTGGCTCTGGGGCCAACGTCCTGACTTTC CASSLVGSGANVLTF
TRBJ1-6 NA many TRBV10-3 TGTGCCATCAGTGAGGTAGGGGGATCACCCCTCCACTTT CAISEVGGSPLHF
TRBJ2-5 NA many TRBV7-2 TGTGCCAGCAGCCCGATCCCCCAGTTGGGGACCCAGTACTTC CASSPIPQLGTQYF
TRBJ2-1 NA many TRBV20-1 TGCAGTGCTAGAGGGACTTTAAATGAGCAGTTCTTC CSARGTLNEQFF
TRBJ2-2 NA many TRBV5-1 TGCGCCAGCAGCTCGGAGAACACCGGGGAGCTGTTTTTT CASSSENTGELFF
TRBJ1-6 NA few TRBV6-1 TGTGCCAGCAGTGATGGACGGAGAAACTCCTATAATTCACCCCTCCACTTT CASSDGRRNSYNSPLHF
TRBJ1-2 TRBD1 many TRBV5-6 TGTGCCAGCAGCTTGGGGCGACGGACAGGGGGCTCGGATAGCTATGGCTACACCTTC CASSLGRRTGGSDSYGYTF
TRBJ2-2 NA NA TRBV5-4 TGTGCCAGCAGCGGGCGTCGGAACACCGGGGAGCTGTTTTTT CASSGRRNTGELFF
TRBJ1-5 NA many TRBV7-6 TGTGCCAGCAGCTTAAGTGGGGATCAGCCCCAGCATTTT CASSLSGDQPQHF
TRBJ1-1 NA few TRBV4-1 TGCGCCAGCAGCCAAGAGGGTGAAGCTTTCTTT CASSQEGEAFF
TRBJ2-3 NA many TRBV5-1 TGCGCCAGCACCTATACAGATACGCAGTATTTT CASTYTDTQYF
TRBJ1-6 NA NA TRBV3-1 TGTGCCAGCAGCCAACTTGCGAGGGGGATCTCACCCCTCCACTTT CASSQLARGISPLHF
TRBJ2-3 NA many TRBV29-1 TGCAGCGTCTGGACAGGCACAGATACGCAGTATTTT CSVWTGTDTQYF
TRBJ2-3 NA many TRBV24-1 TGTGCCACCAGTGATTACTCGGATACGCAGTATTTT CATSDYSDTQYF
TRBJ1-1 NA few TRBV5-5 TGTGCCAGCAGCAGAGTGGGAGGGACTGAAGCTTTCTTT CASSRVGGTEAFF